This entry is about one T cell receptor (beta chain). The antigen is not known. This CDR3 has 12 amino acids. V was cut by 8 bases and J by 4 bases, with 11 bases left in between. Germline V gene lookup returns CDR1 SNHLY and CDR2 FYNNEI. The record originates from a study of cytotoxic CD8 clonotypes in ibrutinib-treated CLL. On the study more broadly: In all, about a dozen patients were relapsed/refractory, some 14 were treatment-naive and roughly 18 were IGHV unmutated. After treatment lasting a median roughly 12 months, range 6 to 36, response samples were collected.

Regarding the study as a whole: Age-matched healthy donor levels were exceeded by baseline clonality, which tracked circulating CD8+ T-cell counts. Clonality grew at ibrutinib response; at progression, it decreased back toward baseline.

The repertoire was sequenced with immunoSEQ multiplex PCR; TCRdb's copy has only in-frame clones and lacks some. Of more than 300,000 clones listed, roughly 79% are singletons. The sequence was obtained from a human donor with chronic lymphocytic leukemia. The chain uses TRBV2 and TRBJ1-2, with D perhaps matching TRBD1 (5 bases). Here the sequenced sample was PBMCs, taken before ibrutinib treatment. The CDR3 region is CASDWTRYGYTF. In DNA, the CDR3 is TGTGCCAGCGACTGGACACGCTATGGCTACACCTTC.